The 29 T cell receptor beta chains below were found in one sample sequenced in a study of T cell responses to AZD1222 COVID-19 vaccine. Data came from immunoSEQ multiplex PCR; TCRdb stores just in-frame clones and leaves some out. This sample carries roughly 160,000 clones, around nine tenths of them seen once, and the ten largest clones take 1.1%. The sequenced sample was peripheral blood, obtained 28 days after the second AZD1222 dose. These receptors were collected from an adult who received the AZD1222 COVID-19 vaccine.

This chain links TRBV27 with TRBJ2-1; 9 bases are a match to TRBD1. Germline CDR1 reads MNHEY; CDR2 reads SMNVEV (reference sequence). J lost 7 bases, V lost 6 bases, and 10 bases had no gene match. The length of the CDR3 is 15 residues. The CDR3 bases are TGTGCCAGCAGGCAACTAGGGACAGGGAGGAATGAGCAGTTCTTC. Its protein product is CASRQLGTGRNEQFF.

This sequence joins TRBV29-1 and TRBJ2-2; D may be TRBD2 (5 bases). With 6 bases removed from V and 0 bases from J, the gap between germline ends came to 8 bases. CDR3 length: 13 amino acids. Germline V gene sequence: CDR1 SQVTM, CDR2 ANQGSEA. This CDR3 is CSVRGTNTGELFF. The CDR3 nucleotides are TGCAGCGTACGAGGGACGAACACCGGGGAGCTGTTTTTT.

This chain links TRBV3-1 (or the pseudogene TRBV3-2) with TRBJ2-5; no reliable D call. From germline, CDR1 is LGHDT and CDR2 YNNKEL (reference sequence). V lost 2 bases to trimming and J lost 1 base, with 11 bases between them. This CDR3 spans 15 amino acids. CDR3 sequence reads: CASSQTGVAQETQYF. The CDR3, as DNA: TGTGCCAGCAGCCAAACTGGCGTAGCCCAAGAGACCCAGTACTTC.

The chain is built from TRBV12-3 or TRBV12-4 and TRBJ1-5, with D uncertain. This CDR3 is built from 13 residues. V was pared by 3 bases and J by 3 bases, with 6 bases between. DNA of the CDR3: TGTGCCAGCAGTTTTGCCGTCAATCAGCCCCAGCATTTT. It encodes CASSFAVNQPQHF.

The chain uses TRBV5-5 and TRBJ1-3, with 10 bases aligning to TRBD1. The CDR3 sequence is 16 residues long. Losses at the gene ends were 2 bases for V and 0 bases for J; bases not matched to a gene: 2. Germline CDR1 reads SGHKS; CDR2 reads YYEKEE (reference sequence). The CDR3 region is CASSLGDRGSGNTIYF. The DNA for the CDR3 is TGTGCCAGCAGCTTAGGGGACAGGGGCTCTGGAAACACCATATATTTT.

The J gene is TRBJ2-7, the V gene TRBV7-8; a possible D gene is TRBD2 (5 bases). The germline V and J ends were trimmed by 5 bases and 9 bases, with 14 bases remaining between them. Germline CDR1 reads SGHVS; CDR2 reads FQNEAQ. The CDR3 has 12 residues. DNA for the CDR3: TGTGCCAGCAGCCAAAGTGGCGGAGGGCAGTACTTC. This sequence encodes CASSQSGGGQYF.

The chain couples TRBV7-9 to TRBJ1-6; D might be TRBD1 (5 bases). The CDR3 has 14 residues. Germline loops: CDR1 SEHNR, CDR2 FQNEAQ (reference sequence). Trimming removed 5 bases from V and 7 bases from J, with 12 bases in between. The CDR3 DNA follows: TGTGCCAGCAGCCACGGACATGGCAATTCACCCCTCCACTTT. As protein: CASSHGHGNSPLHF.

The chain links TRBV27 to TRBJ2-7, with 8 positions matching TRBD1. The germline gives CDR1 MNHEY, CDR2 SMNVEV (reference sequence). CDR3 length: 13 amino acids. The trim removed 4 bases at V and 3 bases at J, leaving 2 bases unmatched. The CDR3 region has the DNA TGTGCCAGCAGTTATACAGGGGGCTACGAGCAGTACTTC. Its translation is CASSYTGGYEQYF.

The chain links TRBV5-1 to TRBJ2-2; 11 positions agree with TRBD2. Germline lookup yields CDR1 SGHRS and CDR2 YFSETQ. J was trimmed by 5 bases and V by 3 bases; bases with no gene match: 6. CDR3 length equals 16 residues. CDR3: CASSSISGRGTGELFF. DNA for the CDR3: TGCGCCAGCAGCTCCATTAGCGGGAGGGGTACCGGGGAGCTGTTTTTT.

The genes are TRBV21-1 and TRBJ2-5; the table gives TRBD2 as D, unverified against the DNA. TRBV21-1 is listed as a pseudogene. The CDR3 sequence is 17 residues long. The CDR3 loop is CASSPPGGGPVQETQYF. The DNA for the CDR3 is TGTGCCAGCAGCCCTCCCGGCGGGGGGCCCGTCCAAGAGACCCAGTACTTC.

The chain is built from TRBV18 and TRBJ2-5, with D possibly matching TRBD1 (7 bases). The CDR3 extends over 16 amino acids. Trimming removed 0 bases from V and 1 base from J, with 12 bases in between. Germline V lookup: CDR1 KGHSH, CDR2 LQKENI. This chain's CDR3 is CASSPPEGAPQETQYF. DNA of the CDR3: TGTGCCAGCTCACCACCGGAGGGGGCTCCCCAAGAGACCCAGTACTTC. Full variable domain (outside the CDR3, taken from reference TRBV18 and TRBJ2-5): NAGVMQNPRHLVRRRGQEARLRCSPMKGHSHVYWYRQLPEEGLKFMVYLQKENIIDESGMPKERFSAEFPKEGPSILRIQQVVRGDSAAYFCASSPPEGAPQETQYFGPGTRLLVL.

The chain carries TRBV7-9 and TRBJ2-1; D may be TRBD1 (6 bases). The germline V gene encodes CDR1 SEHNR and CDR2 FQNEAQ (reference sequence). This CDR3 has 13 amino acids. The ends were cut back, 8 bases at V and 4 bases at J, with 12 bases in the middle. CDR3 residues: CASGGQPYNEQFF. The DNA of the CDR3 is TGTGCCAGCGGAGGACAGCCATACAATGAGCAGTTCTTC.

V is TRBV3-1 (or the pseudogene TRBV3-2) and J is TRBJ1-6; 8 nucleotides align to TRBD1. This CDR3 is built from 14 residues. The V gene end was trimmed by 6 bases and the J gene end by 7 bases; junction bases not matched to a gene: 5. The germline CDR1 and CDR2 sequences are LGHDT and YNNKEL (reference sequence). The CDR3 here is CASSIGTGNSPLHF. The CDR3 DNA follows: TGTGCCAGCAGTATTGGGACAGGCAATTCACCCCTCCACTTT.

V usage is TRBV5-4 and J usage is TRBJ2-3, with a possible D match to TRBD2 (5 bases). Germline V gene sequence: CDR1 SGHNT, CDR2 YYREEE (reference sequence). V was trimmed by 3 bases and J by 3 bases, leaving 8 bases between them. The CDR3 has 13 amino acids. In nucleotides, the CDR3 is TGTGCCAGCAGCTCCGGGGTTACAGATACGCAGTATTTT. Translated, it gives CASSSGVTDTQYF.

This clone appeared a single time. The genes are TRBV19 and TRBJ2-3; D gene uncertain. The CDR3 runs to 13 residues. V lost 5 bases to trimming and J lost 1 base, with 7 bases between them. Germline CDR1 and CDR2: LNHDA and SQIVND (reference sequence). CDR3: CASSGYGTDTQYF. The CDR3 region has the DNA TGTGCCAGTAGTGGGTATGGCACAGATACGCAGTATTTT. Looking up the rest from reference TRBV19 and TRBJ2-3 gives the full variable domain: DGGITQSPKYLFRKEGQNVTLSCEQNLNHDAMYWYRQDPGQGLRLIYYSQIVNDFQKGDIAEGYSVSREKKESFPLTVTSAQKNPTAFYLCASSGYGTDTQYFGPGTRLTVL.

V gene TRBV4-2 combines with J gene TRBJ1-4; 10 nucleotides align to TRBD1. Germline trimming cut 3 bases from V and 7 bases from J; bases unmatched to any gene: 11. The CDR3 extends over 17 amino acids. Per germline, CDR1 LGHNA and CDR2 YNFKEQ. The CDR3 is CASSHTKWRTGGEKLFF. For the CDR3, the DNA is TGTGCCAGCAGCCACACCAAATGGAGGACAGGGGGTGAAAAACTGTTTTTT.

The genes are TRBV6-5 and TRBJ1-2; D remains ambiguous. Germline V CDR1 and CDR2: MNHEY, SVGAGI. The CDR3 consists of 12 residues. The V end was cut by 8 bases, the J end by 8 bases, with 15 bases between. The CDR3 spells CASGILNWGYTF. In DNA form, the CDR3 reads TGTGCCAGCGGAATCCTAAACTGGGGCTACACCTTC.

The rearrangement uses TRBV18 and TRBJ1-1; D is perhaps TRBD1 (5 bases). The CDR3 length is 15 residues. V gave up 5 bases and J gave up 4 bases, with 17 bases separating them. The germline CDR1 and CDR2 sequences are KGHSH and LQKENI. The CDR3 DNA follows: TGTGCCAGCTCATCCCGCGGGGGGTGGATCACTGAAGCTTTCTTT. Translation: CASSSRGGWITEAFF. Full variable domain (outside the CDR3, taken from reference TRBV18 and TRBJ1-1): NAGVMQNPRHLVRRRGQEARLRCSPMKGHSHVYWYRQLPEEGLKFMVYLQKENIIDESGMPKERFSAEFPKEGPSILRIQQVVRGDSAAYFCASSSRGGWITEAFFGQGTRLTVV.

The rearrangement uses TRBV15 and TRBJ1-2, with no clear D. V lost 5 bases and J 3 bases, leaving 16 bases between the germline ends. Germline CDR1 and CDR2: LNHNV and YYDKDF (reference sequence). The CDR3 is 15 amino acids. CDR3 in DNA: TGTGCCACCAGCTCCCCGACCCTCGGGCACTATGGCTACACCTTC. As protein: CATSSPTLGHYGYTF. Supplemented by reference TRBV15 and TRBJ1-2, the full variable domain reads DAMVIQNPRYQVTQFGKPVTLSCSQTLNHNVMYWYQQKSSQAPKLLFHYYDKDFNNEADTPDNFQSRRPNTSFCFLDIRSPGLGDTAMYLCATSSPTLGHYGYTFGSGTRLTVV.

The chain carries TRBV25-1 and TRBJ1-2, with a possible D match to TRBD1 (5 bases). The CDR3 spans 12 residues. The V end was cut by 4 bases, the J end by 4 bases, with 7 bases between. Germline lookup yields CDR1 MGHDK and CDR2 SYGVNS. The DNA of the CDR3 is TGTGCCAGCAGTGCAGGGTCCTATGGCTACACCTTC. Its translation: CASSAGSYGYTF.

The CDR3 loop reads CASRRYGGSAADTQYF. The CDR3 nucleotides read TGTGCCAGCAGACGTTATGGGGGTTCGGCAGCAGATACGCAGTATTTT. This chain joins TRBV27 and TRBJ2-3; D might be TRBD1 or TRBD2, each matching 5 bases. Germline V gene lookup returns CDR1 MNHEY and CDR2 SMNVEV (reference sequence). V lost 6 bases to trimming and J lost 4 bases, with 20 bases between them. The CDR3 spans 16 residues.

This clone was seen just once. The rearrangement joins TRBV5-1 to TRBJ1-1, with 7 bases fitting TRBD1. CDR3 length equals 20 residues. J lost 0 bases, V lost 1 base, and 18 bases had no gene match. Germline V lookup: CDR1 SGHRS, CDR2 YFSETQ. In DNA form, the CDR3 reads TGCGCCAGCAGCTTGTTCCCCACGACAGGGCTACGTTTAATGAACACTGAAGCTTTCTTT. Protein: CASSLFPTTGLRLMNTEAFF.

The chain couples TRBV6-5 to TRBJ2-2; D tentatively reads TRBD1 or TRBD2 (5 bases each). Trimming took off 8 bases at V and 4 bases at J, with 14 bases between the two ends. Germline values: CDR1 MNHEY, CDR2 SVGAGI. This CDR3 comprises 14 residues. The CDR3 bases are TGTGCCAGCGGCCCCAGAGGGGTCACCGGGGAGCTGTTTTTT. Protein product: CASGPRGVTGELFF.

This rearrangement joins TRBV5-1 to TRBJ2-7; 13 bases are a match to TRBD2. The CDR3 has 15 amino acids. After removal of 4 bases from V and 7 bases from J, the junction contained 8 bases not matched to a gene. In germline, CDR1 is SGHRS, CDR2 YFSETQ. The CDR3 coding sequence is TGCGCCAGCAGCCCCCGGACTAGCGGGGGTTTGGAGCAGTACTTC. Translation: CASSPRTSGGLEQYF.

This clone occurred a few times. J is TRBJ1-1 and V is TRBV7-9, with D uncertain. The V gene's germline CDR1 is SEHNR and CDR2 FQNEAQ (reference sequence). Trimming removed 6 bases at V and 1 base at J, with 6 bases between. The CDR3 covers 12 residues. CDR3 coding DNA: TGTGCCAGCAGGATTACGAACACTGAAGCTTTCTTT. Encoded protein: CASRITNTEAFF. The variable domain in full, completed from reference TRBV7-9 and TRBJ1-1, reads DTGVSQNPRHKITKRGQNVTFRCDPISEHNRLYWYRQTLGQGPEFLTYFQNEAQLEKSRLLSDRFSAERPKGSFSTLEIQRTEQGDSAMYLCASRITNTEAFFGQGTRLTVV.

The V call is TRBV7-9, the J call TRBJ1-6, with D possibly being TRBD1 (5 bases). Looked up from germline, CDR1 is SEHNR and CDR2 is FQNEAQ (reference sequence). The germline V and J ends were trimmed by 4 bases and 0 bases, with 16 bases remaining between them. The CDR3 length is 18 residues. The CDR3 coding sequence is TGTGCCAGCAGCTCCCGAGTAAGGGGAACCTCCTATAATTCACCCCTCCACTTT. Translated: CASSSRVRGTSYNSPLHF.

The V gene is TRBV2, the J gene TRBJ2-7, with D tentatively TRBD2 (6 bases). V dropped 3 bases and J dropped 7 bases, with 10 bases sitting between them. This CDR3 region has 12 residues. Germline assignment: CDR1 SNHLY and CDR2 FYNNEI. The CDR3 DNA reads as TGTGCCAGCAGTGACGGCGGGGTGGAGCAGTACTTC. Its translation: CASSDGGVEQYF.

The chain carries TRBV7-9 and TRBJ1-6; tentative D call: TRBD1 (5 bases). V was cut by 5 bases and J by 0 bases, with 20 bases left in between. The CDR3 has 19 residues. Per germline, CDR1 SEHNR and CDR2 FQNEAQ (reference sequence). CDR3 sequence reads: CASSPTPGPRSSYNSPLHF. DNA for the CDR3: TGTGCCAGCAGCCCGACCCCGGGACCCAGGAGCTCCTATAATTCACCCCTCCACTTT. Full variable domain (missing parts from reference TRBV7-9 and TRBJ1-6): DTGVSQNPRHKITKRGQNVTFRCDPISEHNRLYWYRQTLGQGPEFLTYFQNEAQLEKSRLLSDRFSAERPKGSFSTLEIQRTEQGDSAMYLCASSPTPGPRSSYNSPLHFGNGTRLTVT.

The CDR3 DNA reads TGTGCCAGCAGTTTGGGGGATTGGGCTTTCTTT. It codes for CASSLGDWAFF. The rearrangement links TRBV28 to TRBJ1-1, with D possibly matching TRBD1 (5 bases). This CDR3 has 11 amino acids. Germline-derived CDR1 and CDR2 are MDHEN and SYDVKM. Trimming took off 3 bases at V and 11 bases at J, with 10 bases between the two ends.